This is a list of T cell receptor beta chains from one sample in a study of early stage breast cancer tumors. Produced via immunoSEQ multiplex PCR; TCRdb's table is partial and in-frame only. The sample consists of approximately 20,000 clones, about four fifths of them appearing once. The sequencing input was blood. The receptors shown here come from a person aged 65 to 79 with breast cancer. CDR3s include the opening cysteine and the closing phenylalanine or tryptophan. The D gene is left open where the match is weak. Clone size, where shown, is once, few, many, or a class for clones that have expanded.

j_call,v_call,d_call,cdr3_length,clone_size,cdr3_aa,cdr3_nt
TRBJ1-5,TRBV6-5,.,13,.,CASRADRRGPQHF,TGTGCCAGCAGAGCCGATCGTCGAGGGCCCCAGCATTTT
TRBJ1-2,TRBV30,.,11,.,CAWTSGGGYTF,TGTGCCTGGACCTCGGGTGGGGGCTACACCTTC
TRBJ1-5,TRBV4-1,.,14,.,CASSAGKLNQPQHF,TGCGCCAGCAGCGCCGGGAAGTTAAATCAGCCCCAGCATTTT
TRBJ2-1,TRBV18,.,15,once,CASSPGVVSYNEQFF,TGTGCCAGCTCACCCGGAGTTGTCTCCTACAATGAGCAGTTCTTC
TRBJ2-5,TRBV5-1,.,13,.,CASSLGRGETQYF,TGCGCCAGCAGCTTGGGCCGAGGGGAGACCCAGTACTTC
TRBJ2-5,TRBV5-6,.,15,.,CASSLEGRGGGTQYF,TGTGCCAGCAGCTTGGAAGGCCGGGGAGGGGGGACCCAGTACTTC
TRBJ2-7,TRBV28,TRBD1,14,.,CASRSGDRGYEQYF,TGTGCCAGCAGGTCTGGGGACAGGGGCTACGAGCAGTACTTC
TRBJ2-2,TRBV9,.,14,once,CASSASTGKGELFF,TGTGCCAGCAGCGCCAGTACGGGGAAGGGGGAGCTGTTTTTT
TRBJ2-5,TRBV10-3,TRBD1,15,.,CAISEARQGQETQYF,TGTGCCATCAGTGAGGCAAGACAGGGCCAAGAGACCCAGTACTTC
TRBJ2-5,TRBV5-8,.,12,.,CASRTDVETQYF,TGTGCCAGCAGGACAGATGTGGAGACCCAGTACTTC
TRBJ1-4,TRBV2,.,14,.,CASSIRAANEKLFF,TGTGCCAGCAGTATACGTGCGGCTAATGAAAAACTGTTTTTT
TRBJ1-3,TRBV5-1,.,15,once,CASSGSGVGGNTIYF,TGCGCCAGCAGCGGAAGTGGAGTCGGAGGAAACACCATATATTTT
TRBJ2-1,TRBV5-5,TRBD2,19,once,CASSKPGLAGGPIGNEQFF,TGTGCCAGCAGCAAACCGGGACTAGCGGGGGGGCCGATAGGAAATGAGCAGTTCTTC
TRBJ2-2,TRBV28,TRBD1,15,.,CASSEDRGNTGELFF,TGTGCCAGCAGTGAGGACAGGGGGAACACCGGGGAGCTGTTTTTT
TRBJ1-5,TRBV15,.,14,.,CATSRGGAGQPQHF,TGTGCCACCAGCAGAGGGGGCGCGGGGCAGCCCCAGCATTTT
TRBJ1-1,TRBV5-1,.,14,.,CASSVGGVGTEAFF,TGCGCCAGCAGCGTTGGCGGGGTAGGGACTGAAGCTTTCTTT
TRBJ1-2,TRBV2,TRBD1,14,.,CASGGTGLSYGYTF,TGTGCCAGCGGGGGGACAGGGCTTAGCTATGGCTACACCTTC
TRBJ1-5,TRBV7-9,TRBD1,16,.,CASSSRDRGPRQPQHF,TGTGCCAGCAGCTCCCGGGACAGGGGGCCGAGGCAGCCCCAGCATTTT
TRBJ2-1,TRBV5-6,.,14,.,CASSPGLDYNEQFF,TGTGCCAGCAGCCCTGGACTGGACTACAATGAGCAGTTCTTC
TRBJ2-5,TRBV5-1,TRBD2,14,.,CASSLGAGEETQYF,TGCGCCAGCAGCTTGGGAGCGGGGGAAGAGACCCAGTACTTC
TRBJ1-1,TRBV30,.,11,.,CAWRRDTEAFF,TGTGCCTGGCGCCGGGACACTGAAGCTTTCTTT
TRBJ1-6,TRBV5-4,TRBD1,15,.,CASSRGLGSNSPLHF,TGTGCCAGCAGCAGGGGGCTCGGGAGCAATTCACCCCTCCACTTT
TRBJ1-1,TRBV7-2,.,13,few,CASSPIRDSGAFF,TGTGCCAGCAGCCCAATCCGGGATTCGGGAGCTTTCTTT
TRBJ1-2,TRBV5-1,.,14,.,CASSLQGANYGYTF,TGCGCCAGCAGCTTACAGGGCGCTAACTATGGCTACACCTTC
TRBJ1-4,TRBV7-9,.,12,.,CASSPGSEKLFF,TGTGCCAGCAGCCCGGGGAGTGAAAAACTGTTTTTT
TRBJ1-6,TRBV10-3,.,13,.,CAIRLGGDSPLHF,TGTGCCATCCGGTTAGGAGGTGATTCACCCCTCCACTTT
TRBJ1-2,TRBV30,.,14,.,CACDPREGTRGYTF,TGTGCCTGTGACCCCAGGGAGGGAACGCGGGGCTACACCTTC